Sequencing of this TCR beta chain was carried out in a study of T cells in localized non-small cell lung cancer. The J segment lost 4 bases and the V segment lost 9 bases, leaving 10 bases of the junction unmatched. CDR1 is LNHDA, CDR2 SQIVND, per germline (reference sequence). The CDR3 has 14 amino acids. Some clones are missing from TCRdb's copy, which holds only in-frame ones; the method was immunoSEQ multiplex PCR. The data hold 20,000 to 30,000 clones, with about 80% observed a single time. This sample comprised PBMCs, obtained before any cancer treatment. The V and J genes are TRBV19 and TRBJ1-2, with 8 bases fitting TRBD1. This clonotype was obtained from a man between 40 and 70 years old with stage II lung adenocarcinoma. CDR3 sequence: CASATGDTSYGYTF. The DNA for the CDR3 is TGTGCCAGCGCGACAGGGGACACAAGCTATGGCTACACCTTC.